The source of this T cell receptor (beta chain) is a study of T cell responses to AZD1222 COVID-19 vaccine (dated by TCRdb to the early 2020s). A note on the overall study: AZD1222 recipients with second doses at about 4 weeks or about 12 weeks were pooled, because spike-specific TCR depth and breadth did not differ between schedules. A total of about 250 trial participants underwent TCR sequencing, of whom some 200 had received two doses of AZD1222 and about 25 had received two doses of the MenACWY control vaccine. Trial participants were enrolled into age subgroups of 18-55, 56-69 and 70-plus years, which contained around 150, 28 and 57 TCR-sequenced participants, respectively. Overall study outcomes, separate from this receptor: Because no day 14 peak-response samples were available, repertoires were characterized only after the peak T cell response. The vaccine-associated CD4 TCRs covered the entire spike protein, and the dominant responses fell in regions 160-218 and 743-854. A significant rise in spike-specific TCR breadth and depth was observed after two AZD1222 doses relative to day 0 and relative to MenACWY recipients. The 56-69-year group was small, and its depth increase did not reach significance, likely because of low power. Nearly half of unique spike-specific TCRs reportedly recognized epitopes outside regions mutated in the B.1.351 and B.1.1.7 variants. Most participants were white British and females outnumbered males, and the authors suggested that clonal diversity may have been underestimated. Conclusions about previously exposed vaccinees were limited because only six AZD1222 recipients were SARS-CoV-2 seropositive at baseline.

The time point label on this specimen signifies: baseline before first vaccination. The vaccinee samples were drawn from two UK trials, COV001 and COV002, one of which was a single-blind randomized controlled phase 2/3 trial testing AZD1222 (ChAdOx1 nCoV-19) in healthy adults. For TCRbeta chain sequencing, PBMC samples were collected from trial participants at day 0 and at day 28 after the second dose. Measured from the cysteine to the phenylalanine, the CDR3 is 15 residues long. Here the CDR3 DNA is all that survives: 45 bases in frame from base 1. Trimming costs V 4 bases and J 7 bases, and their ends lie 14 bases apart. CDR1 and CDR2 are read off the germline V gene as MNHEY and SVGAGI. For this clone: It has no known antigen specificity. Per-base qualities were not stored, and no clone one base away is much larger.

The CDR3 regions of human TCRbeta chains were subjected to immunosequencing. Per the authors' processing: TCRs in the repertoires were matched against a reference library of SARS-CoV-2-specific TCRs that had been generated with the MIRA antigen-specificity platform. Breadth was defined as the fraction of unique TCRs that were SARS-CoV-2-associated, and depth was defined as the fraction of total T cells that were SARS-CoV-2-associated. Using the MIRA data, each spike-specific TCR was assigned both to the spike region to which the TCR was reactive and to a CD4 or CD8 class. Log10-transformed breadth and depth values were compared by one-way ANOVA with Sidak's multiple comparisons tests. The table was pulled from immuneACCESS by TCRdb, which kept in-frame rearrangements only. Such tables lose some clones; where checked, under half of the loss comes from unresolved V genes, and the rest has no known cause. The V and J calls and the clone size are those of that table, but D and trimming were determined from the DNA. The sample records about 67,000 clones, about 85% of which are singletons. Approximately 22% of the sample is in the top ten clones.

The chain is assembled from TRBV6-5 and TRBJ1-6; TRBD1 is possibly the D segment (6 matching bases). The sequence was collected from an adult in good health. Sequencing used peripheral blood, obtained on day 0 of AZD1222 vaccination. The bases are TGTGCCAGCAGTTTCACAGGGACGCGGAATTCACCCCTCCACTTT. Its amino acids are CASSFTGTRNSPLHF.